This T cell receptor beta chain was sequenced during a study of T cell clonality in common variable immunodeficiency. Study findings and constraints: TCRbeta clonality was increased in CVID versus healthy controls. CVID subjects shared fewer TCRbeta clones than healthy controls did.

This clone was picked up many times. The antigen is unknown. Read coverage stops 3 residues before the CDR3 terminus; the germline J gene supplies the remainder. TCRdb keeps only in-frame clones here, not all; method: immunoSEQ multiplex PCR. Recorded here are about 28,000 clones, none singletons. The germline gives CDR1 SGHTA, CDR2 FQGNSA. The V and J ends lost 5 bases and 4 bases, in that order; junction bases with no gene match: 5. The CDR3 consists of 14 residues. The J gene is TRBJ1-3, the V gene TRBV7-2, with 7 bases that match TRBD1. The receptor was derived from a person between 18 and 69 years old in good health. Sequencing was done on a sample of peripheral blood mononuclear cells. The CDR3 DNA, read in part, is TGTGCCAGCAGCCCCGGGACAGCAGGAAACACC. This sequence encodes CASSPGTAGNT. The complete CDR3 protein is CASSPGTAGNTIYF.